The 9 T cell receptor beta chains given below trace back to one sample, sequenced in a study of cytomegalovirus exposure and HLA in healthy donors. PCR amplification relied on 60 Vbeta primers (plus 13 Jbeta primers). The protocol was immunoSEQ multiplex PCR, while the TCRdb copy is restricted to in-frame clones and leaves out a portion. The top ten clones hold about 9.4% of a sample with fewer than 90,000 clones, approximately 76% of them seen once. Sample: PBMCs. Source of these receptors: a man aged 25-45 years in good health and CMV-seropositive.

The CDR3 region is CASSLVRGPNENTEAFF. CDR3 nucleotide sequence: TGTGCCAGCAGCTTAGTCAGGGGACCGAACGAGAACACTGAAGCTTTCTTT. V is TRBV13 and J is TRBJ1-1; D is possibly TRBD1 (6 bases). CDR3 length equals 17 residues. In germline, CDR1 is PRHDT, CDR2 FYEKMQ (reference sequence). Trimming removed 1 base at V and 1 base at J, with 16 bases between.

The chain employs TRBV27 and TRBJ2-1, with 7 bases lining up with TRBD2. This CDR3 has 14 residues. Germline V gene sequence: CDR1 MNHEY, CDR2 SMNVEV (reference sequence). Losses at the gene ends were 5 bases for V and 0 bases for J; bases not matched to a gene: 1. CDR3 coding DNA: TGTGCCAGCAGTGGGGGGGGCTCCTACAATGAGCAGTTCTTC. The encoded protein is CASSGGGSYNEQFF.

The CDR3 here is CASSSTKTSGWGDYGYTF. CDR3 coding DNA: TGTGCCAGCAGCTCGACTAAGACCAGCGGGTGGGGTGACTATGGCTACACCTTC. This chain connects TRBV7-9 to TRBJ1-2; D uncertain. The CDR3 spans 18 residues. The V gene lost 4 bases and the J gene lost 3 bases, with 24 bases spanning the gap. Germline assignment: CDR1 SEHNR and CDR2 FQNEAQ (reference sequence).

The gene calls are TRBV19 and TRBJ2-1; D is ambiguous. The germline V gene encodes CDR1 LNHDA and CDR2 SQIVND (reference sequence). V was pared by 6 bases and J by 0 bases, with 6 bases between. There are 13 residues in the CDR3. The CDR3 DNA follows: TGTGCCAGTAGCATGAGCTCCTACAATGAGCAGTTCTTC. Translation: CASSMSSYNEQFF.

The rearrangement uses TRBV27 and TRBJ1-4, with 7 bases aligning to TRBD1. This CDR3 is 14 amino acids long. Germline V gene lookup returns CDR1 MNHEY and CDR2 SMNVEV (reference sequence). V shed 5 bases, J shed 6 bases, and the junction held 6 bases outside the gene matches. CDR3 residues: CASSPDRAYEKLFF. CDR3 in DNA: TGTGCCAGCAGTCCAGACAGGGCGTATGAAAAACTGTTTTTT.

This clone was seen just once. The chain carries TRBV5-1 and TRBJ2-5; 9 nucleotides line up with TRBD1. After removal of 4 bases from V and 5 bases from J, the junction contained 9 bases not matched to a gene. The CDR3 runs to 15 residues. CDR1 SGHRS and CDR2 YFSETQ come from the germline V gene. The CDR3 here is CASSANPDRGETQYF. CDR3 DNA sequence: TGCGCCAGCAGCGCCAACCCGGACAGGGGTGAGACCCAGTACTTC. The full variable domain, rest sourced from reference TRBV5-1 and TRBJ2-5, is KAGVTQTPRYLIKTRGQQVTLSCSPISGHRSVSWYQQTPGQGLQFLFEYFSETQRNKGNFPGRFSGRQFSNSRSEMNVSTLELGDSALYLCASSANPDRGETQYFGPGTRLLVL.

The chain is built from TRBV5-5 and TRBJ1-2; D is possibly TRBD1 (6 bases). The CDR3 loop spans 14 amino acids. Between the trimmed V and J ends, which lost 0 bases and 12 bases, there was a span of 18 bases. Germline V gene sequence: CDR1 SGHKS, CDR2 YYEKEE (reference sequence). DNA for the CDR3: TGTGCCAGCAGCTTGGAGGACAGCCGGATATGGGACACCTTC. This gives the protein CASSLEDSRIWDTF. Full variable domain (missing parts from reference TRBV5-5 and TRBJ1-2): DAGVTQSPTHLIKTRGQQVTLRCSPISGHKSVSWYQQVLGQGPQFIFQYYEKEERGRGNFPDRFSARQFPNYSSELNVNALLLGDSALYLCASSLEDSRIWDTFGSGTRLTVV.

CDR3 sequence (DNA): TGTGCCAGCAGTCCTACGATGCTGGGGGGCACTGAAGCTTTCTTT. It encodes CASSPTMLGGTEAFF. This rearrangement joins TRBV6-5 to TRBJ1-1, with a possible D match to TRBD1 (5 bases). Between the trimmed V and J ends, which lost 5 bases and 4 bases, there was a span of 17 bases. This CDR3 has 15 amino acids. Per the germline V gene, CDR1 is MNHEY and CDR2 is SVGAGI.

The chain carries TRBV7-2 and TRBJ1-1; TRBD1 agrees at 8 bases. With V trimmed by 0 bases and J by 9 bases, 6 bases remained unmatched. CDR1 is SGHTA and CDR2 is FQGNSA in the germline V gene. The CDR3 runs to 14 residues. The CDR3 DNA reads as TGTGCCAGCAGCTTAGCGTCTCAGGGGGCACAAGCTTTCTTT. Amino acids: CASSLASQGAQAFF. The full variable domain, rest sourced from reference TRBV7-2 and TRBJ1-1, is GAGVSQSPSNKVTEKGKDVELRCDPISGHTALYWYRQSLGQGLEFLIYFQGNSAPDKSGLPSDRFSAERTGGSVSTLTIQRTQQEDSAVYLCASSLASQGAQAFFGQGTRLTVV.